This T cell receptor (beta chain) came from a study of blood T cell repertoires in COVID-19. Study-wide background: Material from acute and convalescent COVID-19 was sourced from the United States, Italy and Spain. PBMCs, B-cell-depleted T cells, or T cells were the source of the cDNA or gDNA that made up the material.

The authors' processing: How many nucleated cells were present was estimated from reference gene primer amplification. The repertoire was sequenced with immunoSEQ multiplex PCR; TCRdb's copy has only in-frame clones and lacks some. The D gene and trimming were derived from the DNA, and the V and J assignments and clone size from that table. The sample records roughly 150,000 clones, approximately 81% being singletons. The CDR3 contains 14 residues. Between the trimmed V and J ends, which lost 1 base and 3 bases, there was a span of 6 bases. Germline values: CDR1 LGHNA, CDR2 YSLEER. This TCR came from a woman aged 45 to 65 with COVID-19, enrolled during active disease. This chain uses TRBV4-3 with TRBJ1-4; a weak D match, TRBD1 (6 bases). What was sequenced was peripheral blood. The CDR3 bases are TGCGCCAGCAGCCAAGGGACAGCTAATGAAAAACTGTTTTTT. Amino acids: CASSQGTANEKLFF.